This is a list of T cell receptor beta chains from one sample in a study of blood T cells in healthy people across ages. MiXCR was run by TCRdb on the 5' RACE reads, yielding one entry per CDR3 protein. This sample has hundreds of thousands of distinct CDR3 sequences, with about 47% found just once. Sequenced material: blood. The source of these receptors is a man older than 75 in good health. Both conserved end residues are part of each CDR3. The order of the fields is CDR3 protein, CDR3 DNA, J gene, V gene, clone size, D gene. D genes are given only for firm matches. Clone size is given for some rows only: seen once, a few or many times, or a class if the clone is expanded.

cdr3_aa: CASSRFLASGEGDTQYF
cdr3_nt: TGTGCCAGCAGTAGATTTTTGGCTAGCGGGGAAGGGGATACGCAGTATTTT
j_call: TRBJ2-3
v_call: TRBV7-6
clone_size: -
d_call: TRBD2

cdr3_aa: CASSQDPGRNEQFF
cdr3_nt: TGTGCCAGCAGCCAAGATCCCGGTAGAAATGAGCAGTTCTTC
j_call: TRBJ2-1
v_call: TRBV3-1
clone_size: -
d_call: -

cdr3_aa: CAGSPRDRGSDTQYF
cdr3_nt: TGTGCCGGCTCACCAAGGGACAGGGGTTCAGATACGCAGTATTTT
j_call: TRBJ2-3
v_call: TRBV18
clone_size: -
d_call: TRBD1

cdr3_aa: CASREGLETQYF
cdr3_nt: TGCGCCAGCAGGGAGGGACTAGAGACCCAGTACTTC
j_call: TRBJ2-5
v_call: TRBV10-2
clone_size: -
d_call: -

cdr3_aa: CASSPQGGFNKQYF
cdr3_nt: TGTGCCAGCAGTCCCCAGGGGGGGTTCAACAAGCAGTACTTC
j_call: TRBJ2-7
v_call: TRBV27
clone_size: -
d_call: -

cdr3_aa: CASSEGVAGGPYEQYF
cdr3_nt: TGTGCCAGCAGTGAAGGCGTAGCGGGAGGGCCCTACGAGCAGTACTTC
j_call: TRBJ2-7
v_call: TRBV2
clone_size: -
d_call: TRBD2

cdr3_aa: CASSPGLAADGYNEQFF
cdr3_nt: TGCGCCAGCAGCCCGGGACTAGCGGCGGATGGATACAATGAGCAGTTCTTC
j_call: TRBJ2-1
v_call: TRBV5-1
clone_size: -
d_call: TRBD2

cdr3_aa: CASSYGQDHEQYF
cdr3_nt: TGTGCCAGCAGCTACGGACAGGACCACGAGCAGTACTTC
j_call: TRBJ2-7
v_call: TRBV7-3
clone_size: many
d_call: TRBD1

cdr3_aa: CANSARSGRLSYEQYF
cdr3_nt: TGTGCCAACAGCGCCCGGTCCGGACGGCTATCCTACGAGCAGTACTTC
j_call: TRBJ2-7
v_call: TRBV11-3
clone_size: -
d_call: -

cdr3_aa: CSVDRGLAGSTQYF
cdr3_nt: TGCAGCGTTGACAGAGGACTAGCGGGAAGTACGCAGTATTTT
j_call: TRBJ2-3
v_call: TRBV29-1
clone_size: many
d_call: TRBD2

cdr3_aa: CAVGDRGQGDTQYF
cdr3_nt: TGTGCCGTAGGGGACAGGGGGCAGGGAGATACGCAGTATTTT
j_call: TRBJ2-3
v_call: TRBV5-6
clone_size: -
d_call: TRBD1

cdr3_aa: CATSRGLGVAPYQETQYF
cdr3_nt: TGTGCCACCAGCAGGGGCCTAGGGGTAGCTCCGTACCAAGAGACCCAGTACTTC
j_call: TRBJ2-5
v_call: TRBV15
clone_size: many
d_call: -

cdr3_aa: CASSLSGQAEAFF
cdr3_nt: TGTGCCAGCAGCCTCTCGGGACAGGCTGAAGCTTTCTTT
j_call: TRBJ1-1
v_call: TRBV14
clone_size: -
d_call: TRBD1

cdr3_aa: CATSVVGKETQYF
cdr3_nt: TGTGCCACCAGTGTTGTGGGAAAAGAGACCCAGTACTTC
j_call: TRBJ2-5
v_call: TRBV24-1
clone_size: -
d_call: -

cdr3_aa: CASRLRAGVEDTQYF
cdr3_nt: TGTGCCAGCCGCCTTCGGGCAGGGGTGGAAGATACGCAGTATTTT
j_call: TRBJ2-3
v_call: TRBV28
clone_size: -
d_call: -

cdr3_aa: CSARDFQGNYNEQFF
cdr3_nt: TGCAGTGCTAGAGATTTCCAGGGGAACTACAATGAGCAGTTCTTC
j_call: TRBJ2-1
v_call: TRBV20-1
clone_size: few
d_call: -

cdr3_aa: CASSPLRGLQSYEQYF
cdr3_nt: TGTGCCAGCAGCCCCCTGCGAGGGCTACAGTCCTACGAGCAGTACTTC
j_call: TRBJ2-7
v_call: TRBV21-1
clone_size: -
d_call: -

cdr3_aa: CSASDWPTYNEQFF
cdr3_nt: TGCAGTGCTTCCGACTGGCCTACCTACAATGAGCAGTTCTTC
j_call: TRBJ2-1
v_call: TRBV20-1
clone_size: -
d_call: -

cdr3_aa: CASSLGQGTVYEQFF
cdr3_nt: TGTGCCAGCAGCTTAGGGCAGGGGACGGTCTACGAGCAGTTCTTC
j_call: TRBJ2-1
v_call: TRBV7-2
clone_size: -
d_call: -

cdr3_aa: CASSVGTSGGYNEQFF
cdr3_nt: TGTGCCAGCAGCGTAGGCACTAGCGGGGGGTACAATGAGCAGTTCTTC
j_call: TRBJ2-1
v_call: TRBV9
clone_size: -
d_call: TRBD2

cdr3_aa: CAISDPKIGDLPLHF
cdr3_nt: TGTGCCATCAGTGACCCGAAGATCGGGGATTTACCCCTCCACTTT
j_call: TRBJ1-6
v_call: TRBV10-3
clone_size: -
d_call: -

cdr3_aa: CSARVGHLNEQYF
cdr3_nt: TGCAGTGCTAGAGTGGGCCATTTAAATGAGCAGTACTTC
j_call: TRBJ2-7
v_call: TRBV20-1
clone_size: few
d_call: -

cdr3_aa: CASRSTASGSYNEQFF
cdr3_nt: TGTGCCAGCAGGTCCACTGCTAGCGGGAGCTACAATGAGCAGTTCTTC
j_call: TRBJ2-1
v_call: TRBV12-3/TRBV12-4
clone_size: -
d_call: TRBD2

cdr3_aa: CASSYSRRANETLFF
cdr3_nt: TGTGCCAGCAGTTACTCAAGACGGGCTAATGAAACACTGTTTTTT
j_call: TRBJ1-4
v_call: TRBV6-5
clone_size: -
d_call: -

cdr3_aa: CASSPRTGIGVYAFF
cdr3_nt: TGTGCCAGCAGCCCGCGGACAGGGATCGGGGTGTACGCTTTCTTT
j_call: TRBJ1-1
v_call: TRBV3-1
clone_size: few
d_call: TRBD1

cdr3_aa: CASSDPAVLVPNEQYF
cdr3_nt: TGCGCCAGCAGCGACCCGGCGGTTTTAGTACCCAACGAGCAGTACTTC
j_call: TRBJ2-7
v_call: TRBV5-1
clone_size: few
d_call: -

cdr3_aa: CASSTNDYGYTF
cdr3_nt: TGTGCCAGCTCGACCAATGACTATGGCTACACCTTC
j_call: TRBJ1-2
v_call: TRBV18
clone_size: -
d_call: -

cdr3_aa: CASSVQIPPNTEAFF
cdr3_nt: TGTGCCAGCAGTGTTCAGATACCACCGAACACTGAAGCTTTCTTT
j_call: TRBJ1-1
v_call: TRBV2
clone_size: many
d_call: -

cdr3_aa: CASSPYLGGTSGRAGETQYF
cdr3_nt: TGTGCCAGCAGCCCCTATCTCGGAGGGACTAGCGGGAGGGCCGGAGAGACCCAGTACTTC
j_call: TRBJ2-5
v_call: TRBV28
clone_size: -
d_call: TRBD2

cdr3_aa: CTSSPKVGSSYNEQFF
cdr3_nt: TGTACCAGCAGCCCCAAGGTCGGGAGCTCCTACAATGAGCAGTTCTTC
j_call: TRBJ2-1
v_call: TRBV7-2
clone_size: -
d_call: -

cdr3_aa: CAYSLGQGGKYWDYTF
cdr3_nt: TGTGCCTATAGCCTGGGACAGGGGGGGAAATATTGGGACTACACCTTC
j_call: TRBJ1-2
v_call: TRBV28
clone_size: few
d_call: TRBD1

cdr3_aa: CAGTLQPGVDEQFF
cdr3_nt: TGTGCCGGCACTCTTCAGCCAGGCGTCGATGAGCAGTTCTTC
j_call: TRBJ2-1
v_call: TRBV27
clone_size: -
d_call: -

cdr3_aa: CASSSNQYQDGGPGELFF
cdr3_nt: TGTGCCAGCAGTTCAAACCAATACCAGGATGGGGGGCCCGGGGAGCTGTTTTTT
j_call: TRBJ2-2
v_call: TRBV28
clone_size: -
d_call: -

cdr3_aa: CASSPPAGLSNQPQHF
cdr3_nt: TGTGCCAGCTCACCACCAGCCGGGTTGAGTAATCAGCCCCAGCATTTT
j_call: TRBJ1-5
v_call: TRBV18
clone_size: few
d_call: -

cdr3_aa: CASSFGVRGWTNEKLFF
cdr3_nt: TGCGCCAGCAGCTTTGGTGTCAGGGGTTGGACTAATGAAAAACTGTTTTTT
j_call: TRBJ1-4
v_call: TRBV5-1
clone_size: -
d_call: -

cdr3_aa: CASSELQGYTDTQYF
cdr3_nt: TGCGCCAGCAGCGAGCTACAAGGATACACAGATACGCAGTATTTT
j_call: TRBJ2-3
v_call: TRBV5-1
clone_size: -
d_call: -

cdr3_aa: CASRGTGGENYGYTF
cdr3_nt: TGTGCCAGCAGGGGGACAGGGGGCGAAAACTATGGCTACACCTTC
j_call: TRBJ1-2
v_call: TRBV27
clone_size: -
d_call: TRBD1

cdr3_aa: CASSLLGQADGNEQYF
cdr3_nt: TGTGCCAGCAGTTTATTGGGGCAGGCCGACGGCAATGAGCAGTACTTC
j_call: TRBJ2-7
v_call: TRBV28
clone_size: few
d_call: -

cdr3_aa: CASSSGGDHQPQHF
cdr3_nt: TGTGCCAGCAGTTCAGGAGGGGATCATCAGCCCCAGCATTTT
j_call: TRBJ1-5
v_call: TRBV28
clone_size: -
d_call: -

cdr3_aa: CATRTSGMDNEQFF
cdr3_nt: TGTGCCACCCGGACTAGCGGGATGGACAATGAGCAGTTCTTC
j_call: TRBJ2-1
v_call: TRBV24-1
clone_size: few
d_call: TRBD2

cdr3_aa: CSASWSEAQYF
cdr3_nt: TGCAGCGCCTCCTGGTCAGAGGCCCAGTACTTC
j_call: TRBJ2-5
v_call: TRBV29-1
clone_size: -
d_call: -

cdr3_aa: CAISERGLNSNQPQHF
cdr3_nt: TGTGCCATCAGTGAGAGGGGGTTAAATAGCAATCAGCCCCAGCATTTT
j_call: TRBJ1-5
v_call: TRBV10-3
clone_size: few
d_call: -

cdr3_aa: CASSYSKGLRTEAFF
cdr3_nt: TGTGCCAGCAGTTACTCGAAAGGGTTACGAACTGAAGCTTTCTTT
j_call: TRBJ1-1
v_call: TRBV6-6
clone_size: -
d_call: -

cdr3_aa: CSAIQGAINEKLFF
cdr3_nt: TGCAGTGCTATACAGGGGGCAATTAATGAAAAACTGTTTTTT
j_call: TRBJ1-4
v_call: TRBV20-1
clone_size: -
d_call: TRBD1

cdr3_aa: CASSRTVLENSPLHF
cdr3_nt: TGTGCCAGCAGCCGAACAGTGCTTGAGAATTCACCCCTCCACTTT
j_call: TRBJ1-6
v_call: TRBV3-1
clone_size: -
d_call: -

cdr3_aa: CASSLDGLAIEQFF
cdr3_nt: TGCGCCAGCAGCTTGGATGGACTAGCAATTGAGCAGTTCTTC
j_call: TRBJ2-1
v_call: TRBV5-1
clone_size: many
d_call: TRBD2

cdr3_aa: CASSSGTSGSVYEQYF
cdr3_nt: TGTGCCAGCAGCTCCGGGACTAGCGGGAGTGTCTACGAGCAGTACTTC
j_call: TRBJ2-7
v_call: TRBV9
clone_size: -
d_call: TRBD2